A selection of T cell receptor beta chains follows, all from one sample in a study of early T cells in non-severe SARS-CoV-2 infection. TCRdb reanalysed the 5' RACE reads using MiXCR and keeps one entry per CDR3 protein. Of 75,000 or so distinct CDR3 sequences in the sample, roughly an eighth are singletons; the top ten hold 5.7%. Sequencing was performed on whole blood, taken at baseline. These receptors came from an adult who was a healthcare worker with PCR-confirmed SARS-CoV-2 infection or an uninfected control (not recorded which). Each CDR3 is given with its conserved first and last residue. The order of the fields is J gene, V gene, clone size, D gene, CDR3 length, CDR3 protein, CDR3 DNA. D genes are given only for firm matches. Rows may omit the clone size; those that give it use once, few, many or a size class.

j_gene: TRBJ2-1; v_gene: TRBV9; abundance: -; d_gene: TRBD2; len: 15; CDR3aa: CASTKIGTRNDEQFF; CDR3nt: TGTGCCAGCACCAAGATAGGGACTAGGAACGATGAGCAGTTCTTC
j_gene: TRBJ1-5; v_gene: TRBV7-8; abundance: few; d_gene: -; len: 18; CDR3aa: CASSLTGRRQGLNQPQHF; CDR3nt: TGTGCCAGCAGCTTAACCGGCCGACGCCAAGGGCTCAATCAGCCCCAGCATTTT
j_gene: TRBJ2-7; v_gene: TRBV21-1; abundance: many; d_gene: -; len: 14; CDR3aa: CASSKVEGTHEQYF; CDR3nt: TGTGCCAGCAGCAAAGTAGAAGGGACCCACGAGCAGTACTTC
j_gene: TRBJ2-1; v_gene: TRBV11-2; abundance: many; d_gene: -; len: 15; CDR3aa: CASSLDRGSYNEQFF; CDR3nt: TGTGCCAGCAGCTTAGACAGGGGCTCCTACAATGAGCAGTTCTTC
j_gene: TRBJ2-5; v_gene: TRBV27; abundance: -; d_gene: -; len: 14; CDR3aa: CASNGLGGSKTQYF; CDR3nt: TGTGCCAGCAACGGACTAGGGGGGTCTAAGACCCAGTACTTC
j_gene: TRBJ1-2; v_gene: TRBV4-1; abundance: many; d_gene: -; len: 15; CDR3aa: CASSQVQGTGYGYTF; CDR3nt: TGCGCCAGCAGCCAAGTCCAGGGGACGGGGTATGGCTACACCTTC
j_gene: TRBJ2-7; v_gene: TRBV5-1; abundance: few; d_gene: -; len: 14; CDR3aa: CASSLGRVVYEQYF; CDR3nt: TGCGCCAGCAGCCTAGGACGTGTGGTCTACGAGCAGTACTTC
j_gene: TRBJ2-7; v_gene: TRBV20-1; abundance: few; d_gene: TRBD2; len: 15; CDR3aa: CSARVPGRGYYEQYF; CDR3nt: TGCAGTGCTAGGGTCCCCGGGCGGGGGTACTACGAGCAGTACTTC
j_gene: TRBJ2-3; v_gene: TRBV7-3; abundance: few; d_gene: TRBD2; len: 16; CDR3aa: CASSSGTSGGTDTQYF; CDR3nt: TGTGCCAGCAGCTCAGGGACTAGCGGAGGCACAGATACGCAGTATTTT
j_gene: TRBJ2-7; v_gene: TRBV13; abundance: -; d_gene: TRBD1; len: 16; CDR3aa: CASSIRGQARSYEQYF; CDR3nt: TGTGCCAGCAGCATAAGGGGACAGGCTCGCTCCTACGAGCAGTACTTC
j_gene: TRBJ2-2; v_gene: TRBV6-1; abundance: -; d_gene: -; len: 16; CDR3aa: CASRLAGARQTGELFF; CDR3nt: TGTGCCAGCAGGCTTGCGGGGGCCCGACAAACCGGGGAGCTGTTTTTT
j_gene: TRBJ2-5; v_gene: TRBV6-1; abundance: many; d_gene: -; len: 13; CDR3aa: CASTYRVRETQYF; CDR3nt: TGTGCCAGCACCTACCGGGTCCGAGAGACCCAGTACTTC
j_gene: TRBJ2-7; v_gene: TRBV6-2/TRBV6-3; abundance: -; d_gene: -; len: 15; CDR3aa: CASSYGGNGAYEQYF; CDR3nt: TGTGCCAGCAGTTACGGGGGGAACGGCGCCTACGAGCAGTACTTC
j_gene: TRBJ2-5; v_gene: TRBV6-2/TRBV6-3; abundance: few; d_gene: TRBD2; len: 15; CDR3aa: CASSYEAGGFETQYF; CDR3nt: TGTGCCAGCAGTTACGAAGCGGGGGGTTTTGAGACCCAGTACTTC
j_gene: TRBJ2-7; v_gene: TRBV5-1; abundance: -; d_gene: -; len: 14; CDR3aa: CASSLEGSSHEQYF; CDR3nt: TGCGCCAGCAGCTTGGAAGGTAGCTCCCACGAGCAGTACTTC
j_gene: TRBJ2-2; v_gene: TRBV29-1; abundance: -; d_gene: -; len: 13; CDR3aa: CSVDSWNTGELFF; CDR3nt: TGCAGCGTTGACAGCTGGAACACCGGGGAGCTGTTTTTT
j_gene: TRBJ1-1; v_gene: TRBV24-1; abundance: -; d_gene: -; len: 17; CDR3aa: CATSDSPHHEEDTEAFF; CDR3nt: TGTGCCACCAGTGATTCACCGCATCACGAGGAAGACACTGAAGCTTTCTTT
j_gene: TRBJ1-2; v_gene: TRBV7-2; abundance: few; d_gene: TRBD1; len: 15; CDR3aa: CASSLGTGTGYGYTF; CDR3nt: TGTGCCAGCAGCTTAGGTACCGGGACAGGCTATGGCTACACCTTC
j_gene: TRBJ2-5; v_gene: TRBV5-4; abundance: few; d_gene: TRBD2; len: 16; CDR3aa: CASSFRTSGDQETQYF; CDR3nt: TGTGCCAGCAGCTTTAGGACTAGCGGGGACCAAGAGACCCAGTACTTC
j_gene: TRBJ2-2; v_gene: TRBV7-3; abundance: many; d_gene: -; len: 20; CDR3aa: CASSPRSSRFDRIGTGELFF; CDR3nt: TGTGCCAGCAGCCCCCGCTCATCCCGCTTCGACAGGATAGGCACCGGGGAGCTGTTTTTT
j_gene: TRBJ2-1; v_gene: TRBV24-1; abundance: -; d_gene: -; len: 12; CDR3aa: CATRNWDNEQFF; CDR3nt: TGTGCCACCCGGAATTGGGACAATGAGCAGTTCTTC
j_gene: TRBJ2-5; v_gene: TRBV6-5; abundance: -; d_gene: -; len: 13; CDR3aa: CASSYSRGETQYF; CDR3nt: TGTGCCAGCAGTTACTCGCGTGGAGAGACCCAGTACTTC
j_gene: TRBJ2-7; v_gene: TRBV7-3; abundance: few; d_gene: -; len: 13; CDR3aa: CASSLDSSHEQYF; CDR3nt: TGTGCCAGCAGCTTGGACAGTTCCCACGAGCAGTACTTC
j_gene: TRBJ2-7; v_gene: TRBV4-1; abundance: few; d_gene: TRBD1; len: 14; CDR3aa: CASSQDGTAYEQYF; CDR3nt: TGCGCCAGCAGCCAAGACGGGACAGCCTACGAGCAGTACTTC
j_gene: TRBJ2-7; v_gene: TRBV7-8; abundance: few; d_gene: -; len: 11; CDR3aa: CASSLGDEQYF; CDR3nt: TGTGCCAGCAGCTTAGGAGACGAGCAGTACTTC
j_gene: TRBJ1-2; v_gene: TRBV6-6; abundance: -; d_gene: TRBD1; len: 15; CDR3aa: CASSTRQGFSYGYTF; CDR3nt: TGTGCCAGCAGTACCAGACAGGGTTTCAGCTATGGCTACACCTTC
j_gene: TRBJ2-7; v_gene: TRBV11-3; abundance: few; d_gene: -; len: 13; CDR3aa: CASSLRRGGEQYF; CDR3nt: TGTGCCAGCAGCTTACGCAGGGGCGGCGAGCAGTACTTC
j_gene: TRBJ2-3; v_gene: TRBV7-8; abundance: -; d_gene: TRBD2; len: 18; CDR3aa: CASSKRLAGDLSTDTQYF; CDR3nt: TGTGCCAGCAGCAAAAGACTAGCGGGGGACCTTAGCACAGATACGCAGTATTTT
j_gene: TRBJ2-6; v_gene: TRBV6-5; abundance: many; d_gene: -; len: 16; CDR3aa: CASSYSSGSGANVLTF; CDR3nt: TGTGCCAGCAGTTACTCGTCCGGCTCTGGGGCCAACGTCCTGACTTTC
j_gene: TRBJ2-2; v_gene: TRBV30; abundance: -; d_gene: -; len: 14; CDR3aa: CAWSLRTNTGELFF; CDR3nt: TGTGCCTGGAGTTTAAGAACGAACACCGGGGAGCTGTTTTTT
j_gene: TRBJ1-1; v_gene: TRBV27; abundance: -; d_gene: -; len: 13; CDR3aa: CASSFDILSEAFF; CDR3nt: TGTGCCAGCAGTTTCGACATACTCTCTGAAGCTTTCTTT
j_gene: TRBJ2-7; v_gene: TRBV29-1; abundance: -; d_gene: TRBD1; len: 13; CDR3aa: CSVRGQFSYEQYF; CDR3nt: TGCAGCGTTAGGGGACAGTTCTCCTACGAGCAGTACTTC
j_gene: TRBJ2-5; v_gene: TRBV12-5; abundance: -; d_gene: TRBD2; len: 16; CDR3aa: CASATPAGKYQETQYF; CDR3nt: TGTGCTAGTGCTACCCCAGCGGGGAAGTACCAAGAGACCCAGTACTTC
j_gene: TRBJ1-2; v_gene: TRBV20-1; abundance: many; d_gene: -; len: 15; CDR3aa: CSARGPAGGGYGYTF; CDR3nt: TGCAGTGCTAGAGGCCCCGCGGGAGGGGGCTATGGCTACACCTTC
j_gene: TRBJ2-5; v_gene: TRBV29-1; abundance: few; d_gene: -; len: 13; CDR3aa: CSVQQQQQETQYF; CDR3nt: TGCAGCGTTCAGCAGCAGCAACAAGAGACCCAGTACTTC
j_gene: TRBJ2-3; v_gene: TRBV20-1; abundance: few; d_gene: -; len: 12; CDR3aa: CSAPLGRGTQYF; CDR3nt: TGCAGTGCTCCCCTCGGACGGGGTACGCAGTATTTT
j_gene: TRBJ1-2; v_gene: TRBV2; abundance: -; d_gene: -; len: 15; CDR3aa: CASSAALGAYYGYTF; CDR3nt: TGTGCCAGCAGCGCCGCTTTGGGGGCGTACTATGGCTACACCTTC
j_gene: TRBJ1-1; v_gene: TRBV25-1; abundance: -; d_gene: -; len: 16; CDR3aa: CASSAREAGWNTEAFF; CDR3nt: TGTGCCAGCAGTGCAAGAGAGGCGGGTTGGAACACTGAAGCTTTCTTT
j_gene: TRBJ2-2; v_gene: TRBV7-6; abundance: many; d_gene: TRBD1; len: 15; CDR3aa: CASSLETGGIGELFF; CDR3nt: TGTGCCAGCAGCTTAGAGACAGGGGGTATCGGGGAGCTGTTTTTT
j_gene: TRBJ2-7; v_gene: TRBV14; abundance: -; d_gene: -; len: 15; CDR3aa: CASSQDGRGWYEQYF; CDR3nt: TGTGCCAGCAGCCAAGATGGGCGCGGGTGGTACGAGCAGTACTTC
j_gene: TRBJ2-7; v_gene: TRBV7-2; abundance: -; d_gene: -; len: 15; CDR3aa: CASSFLGIKGYEQYF; CDR3nt: TGTGCCAGCAGCTTTTTAGGAATTAAAGGGTACGAGCAGTACTTC
j_gene: TRBJ2-1; v_gene: TRBV24-1; abundance: few; d_gene: TRBD2; len: 13; CDR3aa: CATGLAGVNEQFF; CDR3nt: TGTGCCACGGGACTAGCGGGAGTCAATGAGCAGTTCTTC
j_gene: TRBJ1-3; v_gene: TRBV19; abundance: few; d_gene: -; len: 17; CDR3aa: CASSSIAGGISGNTIYF; CDR3nt: TGTGCCAGTAGTTCTATCGCCGGGGGCATCTCTGGAAACACCATATATTTT
j_gene: TRBJ1-3; v_gene: TRBV18; abundance: -; d_gene: -; len: 14; CDR3aa: CASSPSLPLNTIYF; CDR3nt: TGTGCCAGCTCACCGTCCTTGCCGTTGAACACCATATATTTT
j_gene: TRBJ2-1; v_gene: TRBV20-1; abundance: -; d_gene: TRBD1; len: 15; CDR3aa: CSARGGQGINNEQFF; CDR3nt: TGCAGTGCTAGAGGTGGACAGGGGATAAACAATGAGCAGTTCTTC
j_gene: TRBJ1-1; v_gene: TRBV6-5; abundance: -; d_gene: -; len: 12; CDR3aa: CASSTGRAEAFF; CDR3nt: TGTGCCAGCAGTACAGGGCGGGCTGAAGCTTTCTTT
j_gene: TRBJ2-7; v_gene: TRBV29-1; abundance: many; d_gene: TRBD1; len: 15; CDR3aa: CSVEARTGEPYEQYF; CDR3nt: TGCAGCGTTGAAGCTAGGACAGGGGAACCCTACGAGCAGTACTTC
j_gene: TRBJ2-5; v_gene: TRBV20-1; abundance: many; d_gene: -; len: 14; CDR3aa: CSAGAGTPQETQYF; CDR3nt: TGCAGTGCTGGAGCCGGGACACCTCAAGAGACCCAGTACTTC
j_gene: TRBJ2-3; v_gene: TRBV5-1; abundance: -; d_gene: TRBD1; len: 18; CDR3aa: CASSYGQGAFSSTDTQYF; CDR3nt: TGCGCCAGCAGCTATGGACAGGGGGCGTTTTCTAGCACAGATACGCAGTATTTT